This TCR beta chain comes out of a study of blood T cell repertoires in COVID-19. Study context: Acute and convalescent COVID-19 specimens originated in the United States, Italy and Spain. T cells, B-cell-depleted T cells, or PBMCs supplied cDNA or gDNA.

Germline V CDR1 and CDR2: SGHRS, YFSETQ. Unmatched junction bases numbered 8, after V lost 4 bases and J lost 6 bases. The CDR3 extends over 17 amino acids. In the source study's methods: Amplifying reference gene primers gave estimates of nucleated cell counts. Produced via immunoSEQ multiplex PCR; TCRdb's table is partial and in-frame only. The V and J calls and the clone size are those of that table, but D and trimming were determined from the DNA. The sample has a few hundred thousand clones; around 80% are singletons. The rearrangement uses TRBV5-1 and TRBJ2-2; 14 nucleotides match TRBD2. The specimen sequenced was peripheral blood. The sequence derives from a young woman with acute or convalescent COVID-19. In nucleotides, the CDR3 is TGCGCCAGCAGCACGGGGACTAGCGGGAGTCCTCCCGGGGAGCTGTTTTTT. Translation: CASSTGTSGSPPGELFF.